This T cell receptor (beta chain) was captured by sequencing in a study of vaccination effects on CD4 cells after COVID-19. The wider study: Post-vaccine sampling occurred a median 72 days after the second dose.

The assay was immunoSEQ multiplex PCR, and TCRdb's table has in-frame clones only and misses some. The repertoire holds about 32,000 clones, with under 75% as singletons. Expansion of antigen-specific CD4+ T cells with viral peptide pools was carried out by the ViraFEST assay before sequencing. Following a roughly 11-day culture, CD4+ T cells were purified. Each person got two doses of an mRNA SARS-CoV-2 vaccine, BNT162b2 or mRNA-1273. No vaccinee had earlier SARS-CoV-2 infection, and nucleocapsid antibodies were negative. Trimming pared 5 bases from V and 7 bases from J, leaving 11 bases between. Germline V gives CDR1 SGHAT, CDR2 FQNNGV. This CDR3 is built from 12 residues. This clone came up a few times. Antigen: not known.

The receptor was isolated from a human donor who received a COVID-19 vaccine. V and J are TRBV11-2 and TRBJ1-1; D gene uncertain. This specimen was CD4+ T cells from PBMCs cultured with HCoV-229E spike peptides, taken after COVID-19 vaccination. The CDR3 region is CASSGYGIEAFF. CDR3 in DNA: TGTGCCAGCAGCGGGTACGGGATTGAAGCTTTCTTT. Variable domain in full (rest from reference TRBV11-2 and TRBJ1-1): EAGVAQSPRYKIIEKRQSVAFWCNPISGHATLYWYQQILGQGPKLLIQFQNNGVVDDSQLPKDRFSAERLKGVDSTLKIQPAKLEDSAVYLCASSGYGIEAFFGQGTRLTVV.